Below, 16 T cell receptor beta chains from the same sample are listed, as sequenced in a study of T cell responses to AZD1222 COVID-19 vaccine. Generated by immunoSEQ multiplex PCR, the TCRdb table keeps only in-frame clones and is missing some. The sample holds 90,000 to 100,000 clones, less than 90% seen once. This sample comprised peripheral blood, obtained on day 0 of AZD1222 vaccination. The source of these receptors is an adult in good health.

V usage is TRBV3-1 (or the pseudogene TRBV3-2) and J usage is TRBJ1-1; tentatively, D is TRBD1 (6 bases). The CDR3 is 15 amino acids. Trimming removed 5 bases from V and 2 bases from J, with 15 bases in between. CDR1 and CDR2 (germline): LGHDT, YNNKEL (reference sequence). The DNA of the CDR3 is TGTGCCAGCAGCTATCATGGACAGAAAAACACTGAAGCTTTCTTT. This codes for CASSYHGQKNTEAFF.

The CDR3 DNA is TGTGCCAGCAGTTACGGAGGAGAGGGTCAGCCCCAGCATTTT. This gives the protein CASSYGGEGQPQHF. The chain couples TRBV6-2 or TRBV6-3 to TRBJ1-5; D unresolved. Per germline, CDR1 MNHEY and CDR2 SVGEGT. V was cut by 2 bases and J by 6 bases, with 11 bases left in between. The CDR3 consists of 14 residues.

Here the CDR3 DNA reads TGTGCCATCACCCGAGGGGGAAGTTCGAACTATGGCTACACCTTC. Translation: CAITRGGSSNYGYTF. This chain uses TRBV10-3 with TRBJ1-2, with D possibly matching TRBD1 (6 bases). This CDR3 spans 15 amino acids. Per germline, CDR1 ENHRY and CDR2 SYGVKD. Trimming removed 7 bases from V and 2 bases from J, with 17 bases in between.

V is TRBV6-5 and J is TRBJ1-3; D ambiguous. The CDR3 is 15 residues long. The germline CDR1 and CDR2 sequences are MNHEY and SVGAGI. Trimming pared 6 bases from V and 0 bases from J, leaving 12 bases between. The CDR3 is CASSWEPFSGNTIYF. Written as DNA, the CDR3 is TGTGCCAGCAGCTGGGAACCCTTCTCTGGAAACACCATATATTTT.

The chain joins TRBV9 to TRBJ1-2, with 8 bases that match TRBD1. The germline gives CDR1 SGDLS, CDR2 YYNGEE. This CDR3 region has 15 residues. V lost 0 bases to trimming and J lost 3 bases; unmatched junction nucleotides: 4. Here the CDR3 DNA reads TGTGCCAGCAGCGTAGCCGAGACAGGGGACTATGGCTACACCTTC. Amino acids: CASSVAETGDYGYTF.

CDR3 nucleotides: TGTGCCAGCAGCCGTACCCCCAATCAGCCCCAGCATTTT. Protein: CASSRTPNQPQHF. The V and J genes are TRBV28 and TRBJ1-5, with D unclear. V was trimmed by 6 bases and J by 3 bases, leaving 9 bases between them. Looked up from germline, CDR1 is MDHEN and CDR2 is SYDVKM. This CDR3 is built from 13 residues.

This chain joins TRBV7-9 and TRBJ1-1; 9 positions agree with TRBD1. CDR1 is SEHNR and CDR2 is FQNEAQ in the germline V gene (reference sequence). V lost 5 bases, J lost 5 bases, and 6 bases stayed unmatched. This CDR3 comprises 14 residues. The DNA of the CDR3 is TGTGCCAGCAGCGAGACAGGGGGTTGGACTGAAGCTTTCTTT. This encodes CASSETGGWTEAFF.

Written as DNA, the CDR3 is TGTGCCTGGAGTGTATTCAGGGGGAGGACACCCCTCCACTTT. This encodes CAWSVFRGRTPLHF. The V gene is TRBV30, the J gene TRBJ1-6; 7 bases align to TRBD1. The trim removed 0 bases at V and 11 bases at J, leaving 7 bases unmatched. Germline assignment: CDR1 GTSNPN and CDR2 SVGIG (reference sequence). The CDR3 runs to 14 residues.

Of note for this clone: This sample includes further DNA sequences coding for the same CDR3. The chain joins TRBV2 to TRBJ1-6; TRBD1 agrees at 7 bases. Germline CDR1 and CDR2: SNHLY and FYNNEI. Trimming took 4 bases from V and 7 from J; bases not matched to a gene: 4. The CDR3 extends over 14 amino acids. CDR3: CASSGQGGNSPLHF. The CDR3 DNA reads TGTGCCAGCAGTGGACAGGGTGGGAATTCACCCCTCCACTTT.

The table lists this clone with a few counts. The rearrangement uses TRBV5-8 and TRBJ2-7; D possibly corresponds to TRBD1 (6 bases). CDR3 length equals 14 residues. The germline gives CDR1 SGHTS, CDR2 YDEGEE. V was shortened by 6 bases and J by 6 bases, with 19 bases between the two germline ends. The CDR3 loop reads CASTPTGRSGEQYF. The CDR3 nucleotides read TGTGCCAGCACCCCAACAGGGAGATCGGGCGAGCAGTACTTC.

The chain joins TRBV5-1 to TRBJ1-2, with 7 bases matching TRBD1. The CDR3 spans 17 residues. Germline loops: CDR1 SGHRS, CDR2 YFSETQ. V lost 5 bases and J lost 4; bases outside the gene matches: 17. This CDR3 is CASRRPGQEGFFYGYTF. The CDR3 region has the DNA TGCGCCAGCAGACGTCCAGGACAGGAAGGATTTTTCTATGGCTACACCTTC.

This chain joins TRBV7-2 and TRBJ2-7; a possible D gene is TRBD1 (5 bases). The V and J ends lost 5 bases and 2 bases respectively, with 10 bases between them. CDR3 length: 13 residues. The germline V gene has CDR1 SGHTA and CDR2 FQGNSA. The CDR3 loop reads CASSPGPAYEQYF. CDR3 bases: TGTGCCAGCAGCCCAGGGCCTGCCTACGAGCAGTACTTC.

The rearrangement joins TRBV27 to TRBJ2-7; D is possibly TRBD2 (5 bases). CDR3 size: 19 residues. Germline V lookup: CDR1 MNHEY, CDR2 SMNVEV (reference sequence). V shed 6 bases and J shed 3 bases, with 30 bases lying between them. The CDR3 protein is CASSLALIDPSNLRYEQYF. CDR3 sequence (DNA): TGTGCCAGCAGCCTAGCCCTGATTGACCCTAGTAACCTACGCTACGAGCAGTACTTC.

The chain couples TRBV18 to TRBJ2-7, with D uncertain. There are 14 residues in the CDR3. Germline assignment: CDR1 KGHSH and CDR2 LQKENI. V dropped 2 bases and J dropped 1 base, with 9 bases sitting between them. The CDR3 bases are TGTGCCAGCTCACCATGGCGTGATTCCTACGAGCAGTACTTC. It encodes CASSPWRDSYEQYF.

CDR3 amino acids: CASSGGEFYEQYF. CDR3 DNA sequence: TGTGCCAGCAGCGGTGGGGAGTTCTACGAGCAGTACTTC. The rearrangement links TRBV7-2 to TRBJ2-7, with a weak D call TRBD2 (5 bases). The CDR3 is made up of 13 amino acids. Looked up from germline, CDR1 is SGHTA and CDR2 is FQGNSA. Trimming took 5 bases from V and 3 from J, leaving 11 bases between them.

The V gene is TRBV7-2, the J gene TRBJ2-5, with 9 bases identical to TRBD2. The CDR3 length is 14 residues. The junction had 8 bases not matched to a gene; V was cut back by 5 bases and J by 7 bases. Germline-derived CDR1 and CDR2 are SGHTA and FQGNSA. DNA for the CDR3: TGTGCCAGCAGCCCTCGGACTAGCGACGGGACCCAGTACTTC. It codes for CASSPRTSDGTQYF.